This T cell receptor beta chain came from a study of cytomegalovirus exposure and HLA in healthy donors (dated by TCRdb to about 2017). Study-wide context: An earlier analysis of some 500 of the donors reported 250 to 350 Gb of sequence data and roughly 100 million unique TCR beta sequences from around 200 million T cells. Alongside the repertoire data, information on donor age, sex, ethnicity and CMV serostatus was compiled. To predict cytomegalovirus infection status, the study brought together high-throughput TCR immunosequencing, statistical association of individual TCRs with disease status, and machine learning. Both class I and class II loci were covered by HLA typing, at four-digit resolution. Of the roughly 390 genotyped donors, 65% to 90% fell in the genetic ancestry cluster associated with self-reported Caucasian donors. Because of strong linkage in the cohort, roughly five DR-DQ haplotypes were treated as single units for association and clustering. Besides the first cohort of approximately 670 subjects, a separate validation cohort made up of over 95 different subjects was used. The study was designed to test whether signatures of past pathogen exposure could be identified by cataloging public T cell receptors. The number of donors typed differed by locus, with roughly 620-640 for A, B, C, DRB1 and DQB1, around 500 for DQA1, over 600 for DPA1, and 400 to 490 for DPB1. A later analysis re-examined previously published TCR beta repertoires from just over 650 donors and added high-resolution HLA genotyping to investigate patterns of TCR occurrence. Rather than using new phenotypic data, the later analysis identified candidate immune exposures from TCR beta sequences and from how often those sequences occurred across donors. All discovery cohort repertoires had been generated on a single sequencing platform. A later genetic analysis took genome-wide SNP genotypes for about three fifths of the roughly 700 donors and used that subset as a discovery cohort. Roughly 300 gigabases of sequencing data and approximately 80 million unique TCR sequences were included in an early release covering 550 to 800 HLA-typed donors. An earlier analysis of around 640 of the donors used high-throughput TCR beta sequencing to judge whether each TCR beta V gene segment behaved as functional or pseudogenic. The study profiled the T cell repertoires of under 850 subjects by immunosequencing and related them to cytomegalovirus serostatus. Among a few hundred genotyped donors of the cohort, an average of approximately 240,000 unique TCR beta nucleotide sequences were sequenced per donor, around 20% of them non-productive.

Overall study results and their limits: It was suggested by the authors that the approach could potentially be generalized to other disease states and immunological phenotypes. In this cohort, only TCR beta chains were sequenced, and detectable features were limited by the absence of alpha or paired-chain data. About 17 rarely observed V segments, including chromosome 9 orphons, were excluded from the earlier analysis of approximately 500 of the donors because counts were too low. According to a later analysis, TCR association rates differed among HLA loci, with DRB1 alleles showing the most associated TCRs and HLA-C alleles showing the fewest. Compared with the roughly 600-donor mean, donors in an Asian-associated ancestry cluster had fewer N-insertions in productive TCRs, according to a later genetic analysis. Roughly uniform sequencing depth across donors was assumed in presence/absence analyses, although this assumption may not hold. In a later analysis, HLA-associated TCR beta chains showed more clonal expansion and lower generation probabilities than non-associated chains that were equally common. Strong co-occurrence of HLA alleles, especially DR and DQ, made assigning TCR associations to individual alleles difficult. For the cohort, immune exposure information was limited to CMV serostatus. At a false discovery rate of 0.05, a later analysis linked around 17,000 TCR beta sequences to specific HLA alleles. An association between a missense DCLRE1C variant and V-gene and J-gene trimming of TCR beta chains was found in a later genetic analysis and replicated in an independent cohort. Cytomegalovirus status was reported to be diagnosed by the classifier with high specificity and sensitivity in both the original and validation cohorts. The study listed approximately 160 TCR beta chains as associated with cytomegalovirus. Most TCR sequences were seen in very few donors, while some public TCRs were found in many individuals. Linkage disequilibrium might explain the correlated functional status among segregating V segments, but an unknown experimental factor could not be ruled out. In an earlier analysis of 587 of the donors, most TCR beta V segments appeared in productive rearrangements about 87% or about 30% of the time, broadly matching IMGT annotations. A further reported finding was that TCR beta sequences accurately predicted the HLA-A and HLA-B alleles for most subjects in the first cohort. HLA typing was unavailable for some donors at each locus, so association tests used only the typed subset. According to a later analysis, most CMV-associated TCR beta chains appeared to be HLA-restricted, and the HLA associations seemed to be driven largely by CMV exposure. A few of the identified cytomegalovirus-associated TCR beta chains were confirmed in vitro to be specific for cytomegalovirus antigens. The sequencing pipeline was judged likely to have produced a cluster of highly shared sequence variants as a technical artifact. According to a later analysis, parvovirus B19, influenza, CMV and Epstein-Barr virus appeared linked to several top co-occurrence clusters.

The cohort comprised some 730 healthy bone marrow donors. All cohort members were sampled while nominally healthy, although unrecorded immune exposures were likely present. The donor was CMV seropositive and was included in the group of around 300 seropositive cohort members. Each donor provided a peripheral blood sample, and peripheral blood mononuclear cells were used for TCR beta sequencing. The Qiagen DNeasy Blood Extraction Kit was used to extract genomic DNA from the blood cell samples. The method was the immunoSEQ multiplex PCR assay. The multiplex PCR relied on a mix of 60 forward primers for TCR Vbeta segments and 13 reverse primers for TCR Jbeta segments. Amplification of the CDR3 region of rearranged TCR beta genes was performed with a multiplex PCR assay on genomic DNA. The amplified TCR beta libraries were sequenced on the Illumina HiSeq System as 87-base-pair reads. As for how the authors treated the data: Across the 640 or so repertoires, a later analysis counted 75 million to 90 million unique TCR beta chains, approximately 12 million of which were shared by at least two donors. Raw reads were error-corrected and collapsed into unique sequences by a nearest-neighbor algorithm in which closely related sequences were merged to remove PCR and sequencing errors. CDR3 sequences were aligned to IMGT reference sequences to assign V, D and J gene segments. Each retained sequence needed at least a six-nucleotide match to both a V gene segment and a J gene segment. A rearrangement counted as productive if the CDR3 had no stop codons and remained in frame with V and J, and every other rearrangement counted as non-productive. Following IMGT convention, CDR3 was defined as the stretch from the second conserved V-encoded cysteine up to the conserved J-encoded phenylalanine. Sequences without an unambiguous match to a single V gene segment were excluded from the earlier analysis of about 600 of the donors. An earlier analysis of 587 of the donors classified V segments as functional when productive rearrangements were above 56.7% and as segregating when the standard deviation between donors was above 5%. A statistical classification framework was built to diagnose cytomegalovirus status from the catalog of TCR beta chain sequences. V and J gene assignment, in a later analysis, came from comparing TCR nucleotide sequences with IMGT/GENE-DB human TR gene sequences. The TCRdist pipeline was used in a later analysis to assign CDR3 sequences and most-parsimonious VDJ recombination scenarios. In a later analysis, each TCR beta chain was defined by its CDR3 amino acid sequence together with its V-gene family, and reads without a unique V-gene family were excluded. A later analysis removed roughly 590 highly shared, low-generation-probability nucleotide sequences to deal with suspected cross-contamination and a sequencing artifact. For each public chain, a later analysis derived a clonal expansion index from normalized ranks of inferred template counts within each repertoire. In a later analysis, generation probabilities were computed using a VDJ recombination model fitted to out-of-frame rearrangements, and the results were checked against IGoR. A later analysis scored TCR-TCR, TCR-HLA and TCR-CMV co-occurrence with hypergeometric tests, applying a repertoire-size bias correction to TCR pairs. False discovery rates were estimated in a later analysis by permuting HLA or CMV assignments 20 times. In a later analysis, co-occurring TCRs were grouped using DBSCAN, and TCRdist sequence similarity was added for clustering within HLA-allele-positive subsets. Repertoires with fewer than 30,000 or more than 120,000 public chains were left out of co-occurrence clustering, as were about 5 repertoires with anomalous nucleotide sharing. TCRdb stores this immuneACCESS table with in-frame sequences only. Part of the clones is absent; in the studies checked, under half of the shortfall reflects unresolved V genes, and no reason is known for the rest. V, J and clone size were drawn from that table, and D and trimming were deduced from the DNA. This sample lists some 180,000 clones; approximately 80% were detected once. The biggest ten clones account for less than 1.5% of the sample.

For this clone: The target of this receptor is not known. Nothing much larger sits one base from this clone, and base qualities are not available.

This TCR derives from a girl aged 5 to 17 in good health and CMV-seropositive. The sample was PBMCs.

The DNA sequence reads TGTGCCAGCAGTTTACAGGGCTACGAGCAGTACTTC. It translates as CASSLQGYEQYF. The rearrangement joined TRBV28 to TRBJ2-7; the D segment could be TRBD1, given 5 matching bases. The V end loses 2 bases and the J end loses 3 bases, and a stretch of 5 bases separates them. Via the germline V gene, CDR1 is MDHEN and CDR2 SYDVKM. From the cysteine through the phenylalanine, the CDR3 covers 12 amino acids. The only DNA kept is the CDR3, 36 bases in frame from the first base.